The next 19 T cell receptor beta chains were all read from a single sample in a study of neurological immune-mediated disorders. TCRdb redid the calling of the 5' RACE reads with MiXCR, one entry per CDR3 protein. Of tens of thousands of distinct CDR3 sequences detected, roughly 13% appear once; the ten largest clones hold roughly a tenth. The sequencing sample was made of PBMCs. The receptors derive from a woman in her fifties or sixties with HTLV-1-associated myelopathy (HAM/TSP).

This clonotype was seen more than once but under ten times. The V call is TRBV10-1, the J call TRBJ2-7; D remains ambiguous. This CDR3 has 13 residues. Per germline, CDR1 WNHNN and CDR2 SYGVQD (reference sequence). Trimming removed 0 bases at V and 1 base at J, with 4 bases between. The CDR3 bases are TGCGCCAGCAGTGAGTCGGTTTCCTACGAGCAGTACTTC. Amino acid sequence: CASSESVSYEQYF.

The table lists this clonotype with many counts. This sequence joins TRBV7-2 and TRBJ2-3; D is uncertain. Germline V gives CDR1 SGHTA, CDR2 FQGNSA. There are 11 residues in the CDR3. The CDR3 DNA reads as TGTGCTATAAAACTGCTAGATACGCAGTATTTT. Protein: CAIKLLDTQYF.

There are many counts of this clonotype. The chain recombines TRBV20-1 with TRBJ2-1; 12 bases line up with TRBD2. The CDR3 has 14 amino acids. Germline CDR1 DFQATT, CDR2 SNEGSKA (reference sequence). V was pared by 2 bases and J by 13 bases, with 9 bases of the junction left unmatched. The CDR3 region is CSARLAGGNEGQFF. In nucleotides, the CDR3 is TGCAGTGCTAGACTAGCGGGAGGGAACGAGGGCCAGTTCTTC.

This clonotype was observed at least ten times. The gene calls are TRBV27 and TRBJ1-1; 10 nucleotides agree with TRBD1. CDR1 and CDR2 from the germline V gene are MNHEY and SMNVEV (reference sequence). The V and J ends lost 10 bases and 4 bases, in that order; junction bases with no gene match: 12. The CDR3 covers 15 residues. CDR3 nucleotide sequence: TGTGCCACTAGGGGGACAGGGGTGGTGGGCACTGAAGCTTTCTTT. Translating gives CATRGTGVVGTEAFF.

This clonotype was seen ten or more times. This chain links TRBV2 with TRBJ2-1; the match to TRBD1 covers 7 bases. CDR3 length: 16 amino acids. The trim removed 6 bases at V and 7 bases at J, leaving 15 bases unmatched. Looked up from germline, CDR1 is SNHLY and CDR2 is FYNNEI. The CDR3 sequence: CASSVPRRGQSNEQFF. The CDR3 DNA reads TGTGCCAGCAGCGTCCCTCGCCGGGGACAGTCGAATGAGCAGTTCTTC.

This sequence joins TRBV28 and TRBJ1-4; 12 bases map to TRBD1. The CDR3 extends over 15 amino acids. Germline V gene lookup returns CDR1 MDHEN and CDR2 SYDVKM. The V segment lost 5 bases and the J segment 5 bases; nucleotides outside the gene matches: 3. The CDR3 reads CASSAGTGGNEKLFF. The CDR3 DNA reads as TGTGCCAGCAGTGCAGGGACAGGGGGCAATGAAAAACTGTTTTTT.

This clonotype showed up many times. The CDR3 coding sequence is TGTGCCAGCAGTGGGGACAGCACCCTCTTCGAGCAGTACTTC. Its translation: CASSGDSTLFEQYF. The chain recombines TRBV6-4 with TRBJ2-7, with 7 nucleotides matching TRBD1. V was clipped by 4 bases and J by 6 bases; unmatched bases: 9. Per germline, CDR1 MRHNA and CDR2 SNTAGT. This CDR3 contains 14 residues.

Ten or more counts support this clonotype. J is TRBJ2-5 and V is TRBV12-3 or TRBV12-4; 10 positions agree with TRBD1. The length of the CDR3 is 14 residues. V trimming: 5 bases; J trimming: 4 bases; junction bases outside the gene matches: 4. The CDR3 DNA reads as TGTGCCAGCAGTGCGGGGACAGGGGCAGAGACCCAGTACTTC. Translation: CASSAGTGAETQYF.

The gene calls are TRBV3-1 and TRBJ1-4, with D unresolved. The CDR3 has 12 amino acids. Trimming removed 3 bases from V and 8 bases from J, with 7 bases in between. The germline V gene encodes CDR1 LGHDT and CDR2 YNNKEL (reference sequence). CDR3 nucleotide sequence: TGTGCCAGCAGCCATAGCTACGAAAAACTGTTTTTT. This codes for CASSHSYEKLFF.

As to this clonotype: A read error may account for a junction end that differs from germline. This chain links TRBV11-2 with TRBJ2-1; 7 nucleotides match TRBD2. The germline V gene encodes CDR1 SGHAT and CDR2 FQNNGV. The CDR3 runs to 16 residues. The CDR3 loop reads CASSLRLAVSYYEQFF. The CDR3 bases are TGTGCCAGCAGCTTAAGGCTAGCGGTATCCTACTATGAGCAGTTCTTC.

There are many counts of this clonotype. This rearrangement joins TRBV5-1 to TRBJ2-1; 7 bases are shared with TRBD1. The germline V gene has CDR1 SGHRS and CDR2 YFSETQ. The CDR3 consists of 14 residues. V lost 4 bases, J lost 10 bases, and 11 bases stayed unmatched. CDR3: CASSGPGTVTEQFF. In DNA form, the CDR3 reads TGCGCCAGCAGCGGTCCCGGGACAGTTACAGAGCAGTTCTTC.

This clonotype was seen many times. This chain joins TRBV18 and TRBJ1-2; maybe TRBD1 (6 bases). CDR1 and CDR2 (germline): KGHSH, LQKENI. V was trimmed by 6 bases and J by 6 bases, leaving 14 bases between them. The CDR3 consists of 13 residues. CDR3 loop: CASSPVEGDGYTF. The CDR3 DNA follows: TGTGCCAGCTCCCCGGTTGAGGGGGATGGCTACACCTTC.

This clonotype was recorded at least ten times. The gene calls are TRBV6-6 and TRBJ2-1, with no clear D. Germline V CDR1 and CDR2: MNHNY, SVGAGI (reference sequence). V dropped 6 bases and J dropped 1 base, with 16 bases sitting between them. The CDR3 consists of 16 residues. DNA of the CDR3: TGTGCCAGCAGCGAACCAGGATCGGCTTCCTACAATGAGCAGTTCTTC. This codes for CASSEPGSASYNEQFF.

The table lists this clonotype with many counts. The DNA for the CDR3 is TGTGCCAGCAGCCGGGACATCCAAGAGACCCAGTACTTC. Amino acids: CASSRDIQETQYF. V usage is TRBV12-3 or TRBV12-4 and J usage is TRBJ2-5, with a tentative D call TRBD1 (6 bases). The length of the CDR3 is 13 residues. The V end was cut by 6 bases, the J end by 1 base, with 9 bases between.

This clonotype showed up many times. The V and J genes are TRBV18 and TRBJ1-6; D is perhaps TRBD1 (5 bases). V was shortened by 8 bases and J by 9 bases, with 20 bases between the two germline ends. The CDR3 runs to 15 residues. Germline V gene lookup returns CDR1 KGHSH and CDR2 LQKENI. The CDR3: CASTPQELMGSPLHF. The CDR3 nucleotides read TGTGCCAGCACCCCACAGGAGCTCATGGGTTCACCCCTCCACTTT.

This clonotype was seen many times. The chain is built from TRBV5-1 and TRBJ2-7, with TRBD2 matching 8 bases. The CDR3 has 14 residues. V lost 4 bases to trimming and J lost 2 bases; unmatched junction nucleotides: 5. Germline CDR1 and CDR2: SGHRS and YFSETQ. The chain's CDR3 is CASSPSGSPYEQYF. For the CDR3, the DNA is TGCGCCAGCAGCCCGAGCGGGAGCCCCTACGAGCAGTACTTC.

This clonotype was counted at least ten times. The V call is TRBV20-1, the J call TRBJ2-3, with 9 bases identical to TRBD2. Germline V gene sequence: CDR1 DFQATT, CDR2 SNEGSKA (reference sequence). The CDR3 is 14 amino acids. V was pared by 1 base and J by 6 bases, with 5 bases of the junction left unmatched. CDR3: CSARGGLALDTQYF. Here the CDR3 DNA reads TGCAGTGCTAGAGGGGGACTAGCCTTGGATACGCAGTATTTT.

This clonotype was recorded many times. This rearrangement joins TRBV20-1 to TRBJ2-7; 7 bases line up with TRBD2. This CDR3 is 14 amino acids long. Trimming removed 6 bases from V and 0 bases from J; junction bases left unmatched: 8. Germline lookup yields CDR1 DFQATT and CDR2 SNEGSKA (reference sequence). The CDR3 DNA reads TGCAGTGCCAACGCCGGCGGGAGCTCCTACGAGCAGTACTTC. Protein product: CSANAGGSSYEQYF.

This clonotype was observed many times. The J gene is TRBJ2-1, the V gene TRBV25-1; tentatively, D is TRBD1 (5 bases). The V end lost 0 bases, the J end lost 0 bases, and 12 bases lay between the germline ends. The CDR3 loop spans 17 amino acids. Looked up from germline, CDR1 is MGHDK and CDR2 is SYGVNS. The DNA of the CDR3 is TGTGCCAGCAGTGAATATAGTCAGGGTAACTCCTACAATGAGCAGTTCTTC. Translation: CASSEYSQGNSYNEQFF.